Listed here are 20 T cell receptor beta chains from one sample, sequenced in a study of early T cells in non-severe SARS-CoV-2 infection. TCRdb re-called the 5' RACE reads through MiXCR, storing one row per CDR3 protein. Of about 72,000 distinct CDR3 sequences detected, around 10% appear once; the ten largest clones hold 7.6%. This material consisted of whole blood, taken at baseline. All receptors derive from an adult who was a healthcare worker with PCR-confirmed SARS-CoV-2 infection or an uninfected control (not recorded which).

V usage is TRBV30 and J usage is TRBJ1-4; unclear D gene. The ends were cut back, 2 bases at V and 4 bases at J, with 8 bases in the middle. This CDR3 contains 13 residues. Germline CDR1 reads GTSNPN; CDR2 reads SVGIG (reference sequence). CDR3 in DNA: TGTGCCTGGAGTAGGGCAGTTAATGAAAAACTGTTTTTT. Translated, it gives CAWSRAVNEKLFF.

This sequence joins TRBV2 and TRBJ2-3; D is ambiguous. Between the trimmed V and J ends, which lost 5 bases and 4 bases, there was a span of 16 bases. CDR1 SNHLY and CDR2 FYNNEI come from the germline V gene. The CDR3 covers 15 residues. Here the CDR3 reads CASSSPEVRADTQYF. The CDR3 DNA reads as TGTGCCAGCAGTTCTCCTGAGGTTCGGGCAGATACGCAGTATTTT.

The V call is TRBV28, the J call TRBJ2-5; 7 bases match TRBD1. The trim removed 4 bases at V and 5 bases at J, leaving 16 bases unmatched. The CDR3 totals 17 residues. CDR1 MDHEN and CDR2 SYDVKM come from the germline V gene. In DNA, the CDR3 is TGTGCCAGCAGTTCCCCAAAGCTGACAGGGCGCGGCGAGACCCAGTACTTC. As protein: CASSSPKLTGRGETQYF. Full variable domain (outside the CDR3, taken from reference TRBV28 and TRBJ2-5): DVKVTQSSRYLVKRTGEKVFLECVQDMDHENMFWYRQDPGLGLRLIYFSYDVKMKEKGDIPEGYSVSREKKERFSLILESASTNQTSMYLCASSSPKLTGRGETQYFGPGTRLLVL.

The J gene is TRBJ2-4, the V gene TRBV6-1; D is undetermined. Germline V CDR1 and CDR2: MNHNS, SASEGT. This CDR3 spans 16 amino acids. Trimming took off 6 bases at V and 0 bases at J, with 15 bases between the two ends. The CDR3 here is CASRIQGSRAKNIQYF. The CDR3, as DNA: TGTGCCAGCAGGATACAAGGGTCAAGAGCCAAAAACATTCAGTACTTC.

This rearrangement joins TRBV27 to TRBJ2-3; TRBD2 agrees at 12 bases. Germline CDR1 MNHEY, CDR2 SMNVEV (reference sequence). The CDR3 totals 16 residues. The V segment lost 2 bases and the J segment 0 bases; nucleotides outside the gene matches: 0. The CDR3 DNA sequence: TGTGCCAGCAGTTTAGGGACTAGCGGGAGCACAGATACGCAGTATTTT. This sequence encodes CASSLGTSGSTDTQYF.

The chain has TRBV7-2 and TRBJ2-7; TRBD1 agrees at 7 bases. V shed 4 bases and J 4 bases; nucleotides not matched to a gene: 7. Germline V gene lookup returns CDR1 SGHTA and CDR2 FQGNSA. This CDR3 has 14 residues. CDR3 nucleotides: TGTGCCAGCAGCTCCCCGGACAGGTTATACGAGCAGTACTTC. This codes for CASSSPDRLYEQYF.

The CDR3 reads CASSEQQGAAEAFF. CDR3 bases: TGTGCCAGCAGTGAGCAACAGGGGGCCGCTGAAGCTTTCTTT. The rearrangement uses TRBV6-1 and TRBJ1-1; 9 bases line up with TRBD1. The junction had 5 bases not matched to a gene; V was cut back by 3 bases and J by 6 bases. CDR3 length equals 14 residues. Germline loops: CDR1 MNHNS, CDR2 SASEGT.

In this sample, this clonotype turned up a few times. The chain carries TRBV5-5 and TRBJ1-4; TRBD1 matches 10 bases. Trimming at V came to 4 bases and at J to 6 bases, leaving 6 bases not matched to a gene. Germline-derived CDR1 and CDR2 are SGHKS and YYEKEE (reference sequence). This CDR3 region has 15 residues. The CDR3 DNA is TGTGCCAGCAGCCTGGAGGACAGGGGGGATGAAAAACTGTTTTTT. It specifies CASSLEDRGDEKLFF. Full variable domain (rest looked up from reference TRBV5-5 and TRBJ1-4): DAGVTQSPTHLIKTRGQQVTLRCSPISGHKSVSWYQQVLGQGPQFIFQYYEKEERGRGNFPDRFSARQFPNYSSELNVNALLLGDSALYLCASSLEDRGDEKLFFGSGTQLSVL.

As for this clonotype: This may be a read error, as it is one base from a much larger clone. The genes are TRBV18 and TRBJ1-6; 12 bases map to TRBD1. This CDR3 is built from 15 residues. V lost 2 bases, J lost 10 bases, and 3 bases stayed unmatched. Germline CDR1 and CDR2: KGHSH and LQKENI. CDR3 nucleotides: TGTGCCAGCTCACCAGTCGGGACAGGGGGCTCACCCCTCCACTTT. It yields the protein CASSPVGTGGSPLHF. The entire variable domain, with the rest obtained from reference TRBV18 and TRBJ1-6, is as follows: NAGVMQNPRHLVRRRGQEARLRCSPMKGHSHVYWYRQLPEEGLKFMVYLQKENIIDESGMPKERFSAEFPKEGPSILRIQQVVRGDSAAYFCASSPVGTGGSPLHFGNGTRLTVT.

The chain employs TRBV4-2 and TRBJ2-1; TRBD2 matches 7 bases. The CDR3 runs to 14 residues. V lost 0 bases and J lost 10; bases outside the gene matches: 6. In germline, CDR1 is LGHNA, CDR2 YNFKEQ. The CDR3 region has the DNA TGTGCCAGCAGCCAAGATGGATCTAGCGGAGAGCAGTTCTTC. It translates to CASSQDGSSGEQFF.

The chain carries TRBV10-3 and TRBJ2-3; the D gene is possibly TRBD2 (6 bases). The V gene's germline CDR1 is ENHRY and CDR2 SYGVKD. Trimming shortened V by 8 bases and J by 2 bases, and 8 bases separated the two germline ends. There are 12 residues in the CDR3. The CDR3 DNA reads TGTGCCATCGGGGGGTTCACAGATACGCAGTATTTT. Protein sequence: CAIGGFTDTQYF.

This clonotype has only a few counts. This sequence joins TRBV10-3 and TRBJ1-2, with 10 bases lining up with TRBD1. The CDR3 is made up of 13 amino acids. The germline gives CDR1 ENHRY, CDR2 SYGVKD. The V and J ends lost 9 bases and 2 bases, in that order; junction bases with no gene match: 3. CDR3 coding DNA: TGTGCCATAGGACAGGGGGGAAACTATGGCTACACCTTC. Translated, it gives CAIGQGGNYGYTF.

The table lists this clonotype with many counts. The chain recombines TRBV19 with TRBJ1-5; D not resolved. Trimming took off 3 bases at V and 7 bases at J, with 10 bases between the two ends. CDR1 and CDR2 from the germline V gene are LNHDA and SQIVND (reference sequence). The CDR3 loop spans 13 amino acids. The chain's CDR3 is CASSIGVGQPQHF. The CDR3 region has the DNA TGTGCCAGTAGTATTGGGGTTGGGCAGCCCCAGCATTTT.

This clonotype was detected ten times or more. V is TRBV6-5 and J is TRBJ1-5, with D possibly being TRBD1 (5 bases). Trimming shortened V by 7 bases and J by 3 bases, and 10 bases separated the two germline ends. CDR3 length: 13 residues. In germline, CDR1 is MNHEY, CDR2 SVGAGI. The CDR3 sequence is CASMLTVNQPQHF. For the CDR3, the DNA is TGTGCCAGCATGCTGACAGTCAATCAGCCCCAGCATTTT.

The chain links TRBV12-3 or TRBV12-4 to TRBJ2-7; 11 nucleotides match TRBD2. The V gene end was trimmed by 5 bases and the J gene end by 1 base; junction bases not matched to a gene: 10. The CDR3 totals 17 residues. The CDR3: CASSPWGSGGASYEQYF. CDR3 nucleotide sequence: TGTGCCAGCAGTCCATGGGGTAGCGGGGGGGCATCCTACGAGCAGTACTTC.

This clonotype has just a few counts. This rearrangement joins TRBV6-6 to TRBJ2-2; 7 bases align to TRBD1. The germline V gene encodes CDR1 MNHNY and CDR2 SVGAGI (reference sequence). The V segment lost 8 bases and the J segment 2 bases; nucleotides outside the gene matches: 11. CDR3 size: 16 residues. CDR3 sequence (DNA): TGTGCCAGCGTTCGGGAACGGGACAGCAACACCGGGGAGCTGTTTTTT. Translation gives CASVRERDSNTGELFF.

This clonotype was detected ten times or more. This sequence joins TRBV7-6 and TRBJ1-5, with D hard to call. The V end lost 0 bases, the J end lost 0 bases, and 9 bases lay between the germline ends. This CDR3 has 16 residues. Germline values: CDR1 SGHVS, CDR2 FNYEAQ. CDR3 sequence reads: CASSLAPHNSNQPQHF. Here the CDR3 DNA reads TGTGCCAGCAGCTTAGCGCCACACAATAGCAATCAGCCCCAGCATTTT.

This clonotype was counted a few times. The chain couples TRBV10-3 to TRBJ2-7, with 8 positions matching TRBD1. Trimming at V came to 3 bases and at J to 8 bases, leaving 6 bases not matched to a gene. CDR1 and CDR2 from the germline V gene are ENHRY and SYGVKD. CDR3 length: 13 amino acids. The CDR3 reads CAISEDPGGKQYF. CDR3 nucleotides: TGTGCCATCAGTGAAGATCCAGGGGGCAAGCAGTACTTC.

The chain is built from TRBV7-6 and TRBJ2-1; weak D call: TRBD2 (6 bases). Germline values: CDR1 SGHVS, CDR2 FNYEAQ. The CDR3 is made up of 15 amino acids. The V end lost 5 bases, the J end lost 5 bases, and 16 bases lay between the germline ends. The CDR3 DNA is TGTGCCAGCAGCCTTGTGCGCGGGGCAGACAATGAGCAGTTCTTC. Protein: CASSLVRGADNEQFF.

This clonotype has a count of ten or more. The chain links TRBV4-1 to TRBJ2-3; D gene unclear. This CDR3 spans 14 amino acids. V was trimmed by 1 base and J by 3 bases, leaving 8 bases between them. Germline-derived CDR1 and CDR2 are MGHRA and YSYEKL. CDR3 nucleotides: TGCGCCAGCAGCCAAGTCGTCCTGACAGATACGCAGTATTTT. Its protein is CASSQVVLTDTQYF.